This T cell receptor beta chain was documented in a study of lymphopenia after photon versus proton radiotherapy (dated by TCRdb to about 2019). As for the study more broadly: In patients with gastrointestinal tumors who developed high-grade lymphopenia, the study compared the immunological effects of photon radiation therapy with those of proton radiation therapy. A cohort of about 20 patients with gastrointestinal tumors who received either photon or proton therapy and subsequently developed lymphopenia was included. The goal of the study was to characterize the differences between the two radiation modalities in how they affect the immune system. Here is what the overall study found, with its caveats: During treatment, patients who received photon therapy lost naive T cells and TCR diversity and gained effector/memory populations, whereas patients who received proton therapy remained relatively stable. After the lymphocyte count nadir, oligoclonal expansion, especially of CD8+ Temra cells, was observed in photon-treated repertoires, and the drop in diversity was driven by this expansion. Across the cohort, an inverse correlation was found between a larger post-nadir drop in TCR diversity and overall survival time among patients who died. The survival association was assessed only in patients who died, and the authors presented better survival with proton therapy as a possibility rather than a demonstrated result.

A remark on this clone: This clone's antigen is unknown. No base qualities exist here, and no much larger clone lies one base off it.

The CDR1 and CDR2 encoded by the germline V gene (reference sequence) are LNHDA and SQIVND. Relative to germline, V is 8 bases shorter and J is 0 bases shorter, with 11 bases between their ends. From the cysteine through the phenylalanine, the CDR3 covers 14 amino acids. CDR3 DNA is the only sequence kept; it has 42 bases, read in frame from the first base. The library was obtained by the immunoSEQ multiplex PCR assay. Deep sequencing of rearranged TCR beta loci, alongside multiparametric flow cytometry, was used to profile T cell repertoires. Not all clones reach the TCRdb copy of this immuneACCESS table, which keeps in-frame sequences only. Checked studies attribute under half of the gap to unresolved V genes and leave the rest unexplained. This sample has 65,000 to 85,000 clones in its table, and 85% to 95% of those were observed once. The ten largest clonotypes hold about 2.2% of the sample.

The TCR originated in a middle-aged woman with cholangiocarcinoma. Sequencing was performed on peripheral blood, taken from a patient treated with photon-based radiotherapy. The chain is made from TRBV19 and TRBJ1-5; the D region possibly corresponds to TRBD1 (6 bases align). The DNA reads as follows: TGTGCCAGTGGACAGAGAAATAGCAATCAGCCCCAGCATTTT. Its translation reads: CASGQRNSNQPQHF.